This T cell receptor (beta chain) comes out of a study of T cells in Graves' hyperthyroidism and ophthalmopathy. Overall study: Prior to any treatment, at the point of initial diagnosis, peripheral blood was collected.

Template material for amplifying TCR beta CDR3 regions consisted of RNA transcripts. The primer set for the first-round RT-PCR of the TCR CDR3 was HTBI. Each CDR3 protein gets one entry after TCRdb re-called the multiplex PCR reads with MiXCR. The table shows roughly 510,000 distinct CDR3 sequences, with roughly 20% occurring only once. Diagnosis of hyperthyroidism was new in patients aged 18 to 65, and its duration was under 2 months. Out of approximately 9.9 ml of fresh peripheral blood came the PBMCs. Whole-study findings and limits: The model foresaw ophthalmopathy a median roughly 6.6 months prior to onset.

Concerning this clonotype itself: The antigen remains undetermined.

The CDR3 runs 16 residues. CDR1 is MNHEY, CDR2 SVGEGT, per germline. V was pared by 7 bases and J by 1 base, with 8 bases of the junction left unmatched. Sequenced sample: blood. The chain combines TRBV6-2 or TRBV6-3 with TRBJ1-1; the match to TRBD1 covers 11 bases. The receptor's source is a man aged 18-30 years with Graves' hyperthyroidism. CDR3: CASNRGQGVTNTEAFF. As DNA, the CDR3 is TGTGCCAGCAACCGGGGACAGGGGGTTACGAACACTGAAGCTTTCTTT.